This T cell receptor (beta chain) was documented in a study of cytomegalovirus exposure and HLA in healthy donors. Findings and limits, study-wide: Presence/absence analysis assumed near-uniform sequencing depth across donors.

PCR amplification relied on 60 Vbeta primers (plus 13 Jbeta primers). Generated by immunoSEQ multiplex PCR, the TCRdb table keeps only in-frame clones and is missing some. This sample carries some 130,000 clones, approximately 82% of them seen once, and the ten largest clones take 2.7%. V shed 5 bases and J 4 bases; nucleotides not matched to a gene: 12. The CDR3 length is 17 residues. The germline CDR1 and CDR2 sequences are PRHDT and FYEKMQ (reference sequence). Note on this clone: Its matching antigen is unknown.

The receptor was derived from a man aged 50-59 years in good health and CMV-seronegative. The source material was PBMCs. The chain combines TRBV13 with TRBJ2-1, with TRBD2 matching over 9 bases. CDR3 DNA sequence: TGTGCCAGCAGCCCCCGGGGGAGCGGGGGGATTTACAATGAGCAGTTCTTC. This translates into CASSPRGSGGIYNEQFF.